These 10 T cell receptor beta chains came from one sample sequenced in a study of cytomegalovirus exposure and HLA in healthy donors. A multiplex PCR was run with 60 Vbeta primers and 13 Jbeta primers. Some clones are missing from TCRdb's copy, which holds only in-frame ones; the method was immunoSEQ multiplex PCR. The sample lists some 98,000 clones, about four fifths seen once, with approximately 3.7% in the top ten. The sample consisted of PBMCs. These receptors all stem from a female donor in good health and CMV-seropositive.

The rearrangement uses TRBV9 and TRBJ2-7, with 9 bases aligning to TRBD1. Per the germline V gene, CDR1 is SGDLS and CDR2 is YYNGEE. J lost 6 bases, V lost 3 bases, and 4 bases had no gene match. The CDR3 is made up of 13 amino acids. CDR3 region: CASSGGQGTEQYF. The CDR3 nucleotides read TGTGCCAGCAGCGGAGGACAGGGGACCGAGCAGTACTTC.

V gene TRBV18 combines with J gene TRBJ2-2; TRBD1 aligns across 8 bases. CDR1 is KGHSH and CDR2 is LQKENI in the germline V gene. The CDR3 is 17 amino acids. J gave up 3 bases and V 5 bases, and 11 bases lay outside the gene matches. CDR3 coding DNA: TGTGCCAGCTCATCTAACGTCGTACAGGGGGACACCGGGGAGCTGTTTTTT. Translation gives CASSSNVVQGDTGELFF.

CDR3 sequence: CASSTRLAGETQYF. The CDR3 DNA reads as TGTGCCAGCAGCACCAGACTCGCCGGGGAGACCCAGTACTTC. V is TRBV9 and J is TRBJ2-5; unclear D gene. This CDR3 contains 14 residues. Germline lookup yields CDR1 SGDLS and CDR2 YYNGEE. Trimming stripped 4 bases from V and 5 bases from J, with 15 bases between. The complete variable domain, with remaining parts taken from reference TRBV9 and TRBJ2-5, reads DSGVTQTPKHLITATGQRVTLRCSPRSGDLSVYWYQQSLDQGLQFLIQYYNGEERAKGNILERFSAQQFPDLHSELNLSSLELGDSALYFCASSTRLAGETQYFGPGTRLLVL.

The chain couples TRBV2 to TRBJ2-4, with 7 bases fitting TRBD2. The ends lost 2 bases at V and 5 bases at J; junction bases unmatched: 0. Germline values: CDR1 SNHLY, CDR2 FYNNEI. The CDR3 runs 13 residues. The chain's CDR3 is CASSESGENIQYF. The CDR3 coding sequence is TGTGCCAGCAGTGAAAGCGGGGAAAACATTCAGTACTTC.

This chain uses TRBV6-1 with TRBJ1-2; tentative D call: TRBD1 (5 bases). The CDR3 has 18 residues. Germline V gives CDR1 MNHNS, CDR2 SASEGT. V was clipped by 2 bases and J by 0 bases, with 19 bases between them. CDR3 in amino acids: CASSEFGGGAGTNYGYTF. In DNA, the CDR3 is TGTGCCAGCAGTGAATTCGGCGGTGGGGCAGGAACTAACTATGGCTACACCTTC.

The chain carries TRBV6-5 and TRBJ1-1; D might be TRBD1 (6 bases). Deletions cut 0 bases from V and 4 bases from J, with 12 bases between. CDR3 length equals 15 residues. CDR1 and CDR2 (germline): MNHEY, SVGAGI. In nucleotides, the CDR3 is TGTGCCAGCAGTTACTCCACAGGGCCCACCACTGAAGCTTTCTTT. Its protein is CASSYSTGPTTEAFF.

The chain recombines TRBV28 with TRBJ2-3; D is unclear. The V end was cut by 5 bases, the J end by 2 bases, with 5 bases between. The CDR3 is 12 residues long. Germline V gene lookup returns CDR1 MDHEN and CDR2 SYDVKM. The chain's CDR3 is CASSLFTDTQYF. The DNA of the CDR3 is TGTGCCAGCAGTCTGTTCACAGATACGCAGTATTTT.

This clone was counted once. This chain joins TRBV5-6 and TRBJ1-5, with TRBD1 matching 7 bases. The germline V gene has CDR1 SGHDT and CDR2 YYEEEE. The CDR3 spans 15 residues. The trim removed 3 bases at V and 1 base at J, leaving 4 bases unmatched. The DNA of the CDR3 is TGTGCCAGCAGCTCGACAGGGATGAGCAATCAGCCCCAGCATTTT. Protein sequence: CASSSTGMSNQPQHF.

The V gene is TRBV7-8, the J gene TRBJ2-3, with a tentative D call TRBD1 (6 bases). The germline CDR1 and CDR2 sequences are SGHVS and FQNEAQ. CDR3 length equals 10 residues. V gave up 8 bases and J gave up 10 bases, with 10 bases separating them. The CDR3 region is CASEGDAQYF. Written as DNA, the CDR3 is TGTGCCAGCGAGGGGGATGCGCAGTATTTT.

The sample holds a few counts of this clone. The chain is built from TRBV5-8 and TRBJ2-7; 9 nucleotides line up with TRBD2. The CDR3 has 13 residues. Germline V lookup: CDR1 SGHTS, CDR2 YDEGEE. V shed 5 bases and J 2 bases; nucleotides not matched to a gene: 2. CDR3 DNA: TGTGCCAGCAGAATAGCGGGAGCCTACGAGCAGTACTTC. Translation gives CASRIAGAYEQYF.